Presented here are 19 T cell receptor beta chains from one specimen sequenced in a study of cytomegalovirus exposure and HLA in healthy donors. Assay: immunoSEQ multiplex PCR; the TCRdb copy retains only in-frame clones and omits some. The table has 130,000 to 150,000 clones, roughly 89% seen once. Material: PBMCs. The receptors here all came from a woman under 30 in good health and CMV-seropositive.

This chain uses TRBV13 with TRBJ2-7, with TRBD1 as a possible D gene (6 bases). V was shortened by 2 bases and J by 2 bases, with 10 bases between the two germline ends. The CDR3 spans 14 residues. Germline CDR1 reads PRHDT; CDR2 reads FYEKMQ (reference sequence). The CDR3 sequence is CASSLWDKAYEQYF. Here the CDR3 DNA reads TGTGCCAGCAGCTTATGGGACAAGGCCTACGAGCAGTACTTC.

This sequence joins TRBV7-2 and TRBJ1-5; D uncertain. The CDR3 sequence is 15 residues long. V lost 0 bases and J lost 4, with 10 bases in between. The germline V gene has CDR1 SGHTA and CDR2 FQGNSA. The DNA of the CDR3 is TGTGCCAGCAGCTTAGCGGTTGGGAGGAATCAGCCCCAGCATTTT. Residues: CASSLAVGRNQPQHF.

In this sample, this clone turned up once. V usage is TRBV6-6 and J usage is TRBJ2-1; 8 nucleotides align to TRBD2. Per germline, CDR1 MNHNY and CDR2 SVGAGI (reference sequence). The CDR3 consists of 12 residues. V lost 8 bases to trimming and J lost 9 bases; unmatched junction nucleotides: 6. CDR3 amino acids: CASGRGGGEQFF. The CDR3 nucleotides are TGTGCCAGCGGTCGGGGGGGCGGTGAGCAGTTCTTC.

The V and J genes are TRBV9 and TRBJ2-2; the match to TRBD2 covers 9 bases. The ends lost 0 bases at V and 6 bases at J; junction bases unmatched: 6. This CDR3 has 16 amino acids. From germline, CDR1 is SGDLS and CDR2 YYNGEE. The CDR3 bases are TGTGCCAGCAGCGTAGATTCGCGGGGGGGCCCCGGGGAGCTGTTTTTT. Protein sequence: CASSVDSRGGPGELFF.

The chain employs TRBV5-6 and TRBJ1-1; D is unresolved. CDR1 SGHDT and CDR2 YYEEEE come from the germline V gene. This CDR3 comprises 12 residues. V lost 1 base and J lost 7, with 8 bases in between. CDR3 sequence reads: CASSLMEIEAFF. CDR3 DNA: TGTGCCAGCAGCTTGATGGAGATTGAAGCTTTCTTT.

The chain employs TRBV5-4 and TRBJ2-2, with D possibly matching TRBD2 (5 bases). The V gene's germline CDR1 is SGHNT and CDR2 YYREEE (reference sequence). The CDR3 contains 16 residues. V lost 3 bases and J lost 0, with 12 bases in between. The CDR3 reads CASSSDPGANTGELFF. CDR3 bases: TGTGCCAGCAGCTCCGACCCCGGGGCGAACACCGGGGAGCTGTTTTTT.

V usage is TRBV5-1 and J usage is TRBJ2-1; 11 positions match TRBD2. The CDR3 is made up of 15 amino acids. Germline V gene lookup returns CDR1 SGHRS and CDR2 YFSETQ. The V and J ends lost 1 base and 7 bases, in that order; junction bases with no gene match: 4. The CDR3 nucleotides are TGCGCCAGCAGCTTGCTAGCGGGGGGCGGGAATGAGCAGTTCTTC. Translating it yields CASSLLAGGGNEQFF.

This rearrangement joins TRBV7-9 to TRBJ1-1; D not certain. Looked up from germline, CDR1 is SEHNR and CDR2 is FQNEAQ (reference sequence). Trimming stripped 1 base from V and 7 bases from J, with 7 bases between. This CDR3 comprises 12 residues. The CDR3 here is CASSLGGLEAFF. In DNA form, the CDR3 reads TGTGCCAGCAGCTTAGGTGGGCTTGAAGCTTTCTTT. Using reference TRBV7-9 and TRBJ1-1 for the parts outside the CDR3, the full variable domain is DTGVSQNPRHKITKRGQNVTFRCDPISEHNRLYWYRQTLGQGPEFLTYFQNEAQLEKSRLLSDRFSAERPKGSFSTLEIQRTEQGDSAMYLCASSLGGLEAFFGQGTRLTVV.

This clone was detected only once. The genes are TRBV5-1 and TRBJ1-5; D may be TRBD1 (6 bases). CDR3 length: 17 residues. Germline V gene lookup returns CDR1 SGHRS and CDR2 YFSETQ. V lost 0 bases and J lost 0, with 13 bases in between. CDR3 protein: CASSLDPQGYSNQPQHF. The CDR3 nucleotides are TGCGCCAGCAGCTTGGATCCACAGGGCTATAGCAATCAGCCCCAGCATTTT. The complete variable domain, with remaining parts taken from reference TRBV5-1 and TRBJ1-5, reads KAGVTQTPRYLIKTRGQQVTLSCSPISGHRSVSWYQQTPGQGLQFLFEYFSETQRNKGNFPGRFSGRQFSNSRSEMNVSTLELGDSALYLCASSLDPQGYSNQPQHFGDGTRLSIL.

The rearrangement links TRBV28 to TRBJ2-2, with a weak D call TRBD1 (6 bases). V lost 2 bases and J 6 bases, leaving 13 bases between the germline ends. Germline V gene lookup returns CDR1 MDHEN and CDR2 SYDVKM. This CDR3 is built from 15 residues. CDR3 sequence: CASSLGGAGAGELFF. For the CDR3, the DNA is TGTGCCAGCAGTTTAGGGGGCGCAGGGGCCGGGGAGCTGTTTTTT.

Points on this clone: A single base separates this from a much larger clone, so it may be a read error. The sample contains more than one DNA sequence encoding this CDR3. The rearrangement uses TRBV14 and TRBJ1-1, with a possible D match to TRBD1 (5 bases). The CDR3 has 13 amino acids. The germline CDR1 and CDR2 sequences are SGHDN and FVKESK. Trimming shortened V by 4 bases and J by 4 bases, and 10 bases separated the two germline ends. CDR3 region: CASSLTGGTEAFF. The CDR3 DNA reads TGTGCCAGCAGCCTTACGGGGGGCACTGAAGCTTTCTTT.

The chain links TRBV5-6 to TRBJ2-1; 9 nucleotides line up with TRBD1. Trimming at V came to 2 bases and at J to 4 bases, leaving 4 bases not matched to a gene. The CDR3 covers 15 residues. The germline CDR1 and CDR2 sequences are SGHDT and YYEEEE. The CDR3 protein is CASSLQGAGYNEQFF. The CDR3 coding sequence is TGTGCCAGCAGCTTACAGGGGGCAGGGTACAATGAGCAGTTCTTC.

This chain links TRBV18 with TRBJ2-3, with 7 bases lining up with TRBD2. The CDR3 length is 16 residues. V trimming: 2 bases; J trimming: 4 bases; junction bases outside the gene matches: 9. Germline V gives CDR1 KGHSH, CDR2 LQKENI. The CDR3 DNA is TGTGCCAGCTCACCAGTTCCCGGGGGGAACTCAGATACGCAGTATTTT. Protein product: CASSPVPGGNSDTQYF.

About this clone itself: Different DNA sequences within this sample yield the same CDR3. V is TRBV19 and J is TRBJ1-2; 7 bases line up with TRBD1. The CDR3 totals 13 residues. J gave up 4 bases and V 1 base, and 0 bases lay outside the gene matches. Germline V gene sequence: CDR1 LNHDA, CDR2 SQIVND (reference sequence). The CDR3 DNA reads as TGTGCCAGTAGTATAGGACAGGGCTATGGCTACACCTTC. It translates to CASSIGQGYGYTF.

This chain links TRBV9 with TRBJ1-3; TRBD1 matches 7 bases. Germline values: CDR1 SGDLS, CDR2 YYNGEE. J lost 4 bases, V lost 8 bases, and 15 bases had no gene match. The CDR3 loop spans 16 amino acids. The CDR3 loop reads CASTSGGTVRGNTIYF. CDR3 nucleotide sequence: TGTGCCAGTACTAGCGGGGGGACAGTAAGAGGAAACACCATATATTTT.

The chain uses TRBV6-4 and TRBJ2-3; 9 nucleotides agree with TRBD2. The germline gives CDR1 MRHNA, CDR2 SNTAGT. CDR3 size: 16 residues. Trimming removed 3 bases from V and 1 base from J; junction bases left unmatched: 5. The CDR3 is CASSDGSSGGTDTQYF. The CDR3 nucleotides read TGTGCCAGCAGTGATGGTTCTAGCGGGGGCACAGATACGCAGTATTTT.

This clone was detected once. The CDR3: CASRTGQENIQYF. As DNA, the CDR3 is TGTGCCAGCAGAACGGGACAAGAAAACATTCAGTACTTC. The V call is TRBV2, the J call TRBJ2-4; D is perhaps TRBD1 (6 bases). Trimming left V 6 bases short and J 5 bases short, with 11 bases between. Germline CDR1 reads SNHLY; CDR2 reads FYNNEI. The CDR3 runs 13 residues.

The chain couples TRBV5-1 to TRBJ1-2, with 7 bases aligning to TRBD1. V dropped 5 bases and J dropped 4; count of bases not matched to a gene: 11. Germline V lookup: CDR1 SGHRS, CDR2 YFSETQ. The CDR3 totals 15 residues. The CDR3 reads CASRGRTGDSYGYTF. In DNA form, the CDR3 reads TGCGCCAGCAGAGGACGGACAGGAGATTCCTATGGCTACACCTTC.

The chain uses TRBV11-3 and TRBJ2-7; 8 nucleotides match TRBD1. Germline V lookup: CDR1 SGHNT, CDR2 YENEEA. The CDR3 totals 19 residues. Trimming removed 4 bases from V and 3 bases from J; junction bases left unmatched: 20. The CDR3, as DNA: TGTGCCAGCAGCTCGCCGTACTACGGACAGGGCTTTTCTGGCTACGAGCAGTACTTC. Protein: CASSSPYYGQGFSGYEQYF. The whole variable domain, filled in from reference TRBV11-3 and TRBJ2-7, reads EAGVVQSPRYKIIEKKQPVAFWCNPISGHNTLYWYLQNLGQGPELLIRYENEEAVDDSQLPKDRFSAERLKGVDSTLKIQPAELGDSAVYLCASSSPYYGQGFSGYEQYFGPGTRLTVT.